This T cell receptor beta chain originates from a study of cytomegalovirus exposure and HLA in healthy donors. PCR was performed using 60 Vbeta and 13 Jbeta primers. TCRdb's copy holds only in-frame clones and misses some; the assay was immunoSEQ multiplex PCR. The sample has around 72,000 clones, 66% seen once. Germline loops: CDR1 MNHEY, CDR2 SMNVEV (reference sequence). The germline V and J ends were trimmed by 6 bases and 4 bases, with 11 bases remaining between them. The length of the CDR3 is 13 residues. V and J are TRBV27 and TRBJ2-3; D is unresolved. The sequence was collected from a man aged 35-49 years in good health and CMV-seropositive. Source material: PBMCs. CDR3 nucleotides: TGTGCCAGCAGCCCATTACGGGCAGATACGCAGTATTTT. As protein: CASSPLRADTQYF.